This TCR beta chain derives from a study of a mutant IDH1 vaccine in newly diagnosed glioma. V shed 3 bases and J 4 bases; nucleotides not matched to a gene: 9. Per the germline V gene, CDR1 is LNHDA and CDR2 is SQIVND (reference sequence). CDR3 length equals 16 residues. Time point noted: baseline, week 1 (first vaccination visit). Treatment of the sample: pre-vaccination baseline after standard-of-care therapy. Here immunoSEQ multiplex PCR was the method, and the copy in TCRdb shows in-frame clones only, minus some. The sample has around 15,000 clones; approximately 90% are singletons. The sample consisted of PBMCs, taken from a glioma patient treated with radiotherapy, temozolomide or both. The rearrangement joins TRBV19 to TRBJ1-2; TRBD1 matches at 9 bases. The origin of this receptor is a woman aged 40 to 50 with glioma. Some clones in this sample may be carry-over from other donors' samples. The CDR3 nucleotides are TGTGCCAGTAGTATGTTGGGACAGGGTTTCTCCTATGGCTACACCTTC. Encoded protein: CASSMLGQGFSYGYTF.